One sample yielded the 24 T cell receptor beta chains listed below, sequenced in a study of cytomegalovirus exposure and HLA in healthy donors. The PCR was carried out with 60 Vbeta primers and 13 Jbeta primers. Here immunoSEQ multiplex PCR was the method, and the copy in TCRdb shows in-frame clones only, minus some. The repertoire consists of tens of thousands of clones, with roughly two thirds occurring once and the leading ten covering roughly 4.9%. Sequencing input: PBMCs. The source is a man aged 60-69 years in good health and CMV-seropositive.

This clone was seen only once. V gene TRBV30 combines with J gene TRBJ2-7, with D possibly being TRBD2 (6 bases). Germline lookup yields CDR1 GTSNPN and CDR2 SVGIG (reference sequence). Trimming left V 3 bases short and J 1 base short, with 16 bases between. CDR3 size: 15 residues. For the CDR3, the DNA is TGTGCCTGGAGCCCCCCGGGAGCGATATCCTACGAGCAGTACTTC. It encodes CAWSPPGAISYEQYF.

Points on this clone: The same CDR3 can be traced to other DNA sequences in this sample. The chain couples TRBV11-2 to TRBJ2-3; weak D call: TRBD1 (5 bases). The CDR3 has 14 residues. V shed 0 bases and J shed 3 bases, with 7 bases lying between them. Per germline, CDR1 SGHAT and CDR2 FQNNGV. CDR3 coding DNA: TGTGCCAGCAGCTTAGACAGGGCAACAGATACGCAGTATTTT. Translation gives CASSLDRATDTQYF.

J is TRBJ2-2 and V is TRBV7-9; 11 bases line up with TRBD2. Germline CDR1 and CDR2: SEHNR and FQNEAQ (reference sequence). The CDR3 is made up of 16 amino acids. Trimming at V came to 5 bases and at J to 3 bases, leaving 5 bases not matched to a gene. CDR3 amino acids: CASSPPGLADTGELFF. The CDR3 DNA sequence: TGTGCCAGCAGCCCCCCGGGACTAGCGGACACCGGGGAGCTGTTTTTT. Full variable domain (remainder filled in from reference TRBV7-9 and TRBJ2-2): DTGVSQNPRHKITKRGQNVTFRCDPISEHNRLYWYRQTLGQGPEFLTYFQNEAQLEKSRLLSDRFSAERPKGSFSTLEIQRTEQGDSAMYLCASSPPGLADTGELFFGEGSRLTVL.

The table lists this clone with a count of one. The chain employs TRBV2 and TRBJ2-1; 11 bases agree with TRBD2. CDR3 size: 17 residues. J lost 4 bases, V lost 7 bases, and 12 bases had no gene match. Germline V lookup: CDR1 SNHLY, CDR2 FYNNEI. The CDR3 sequence: CASIGASGRIGYNEQFF. The CDR3, as DNA: TGTGCCAGCATCGGAGCTAGCGGGAGGATCGGGTACAATGAGCAGTTCTTC.

The V and J genes are TRBV19 and TRBJ1-2; TRBD1 matches at 8 bases. This CDR3 is built from 16 residues. The junction had 11 bases not matched to a gene; V was cut back by 6 bases and J by 2 bases. Per the germline V gene, CDR1 is LNHDA and CDR2 is SQIVND (reference sequence). CDR3 amino acids: CASSTLTGALNYGYTF. CDR3 nucleotide sequence: TGTGCCAGTAGCACCTTGACAGGGGCTCTAAACTATGGCTACACCTTC. Combining the CDR3 with reference TRBV19 and TRBJ1-2 gives the whole variable domain DGGITQSPKYLFRKEGQNVTLSCEQNLNHDAMYWYRQDPGQGLRLIYYSQIVNDFQKGDIAEGYSVSREKKESFPLTVTSAQKNPTAFYLCASSTLTGALNYGYTFGSGTRLTVV.

The J gene is TRBJ2-1, the V gene TRBV10-1, with 12 bases aligning to TRBD2. With V trimmed by 7 bases and J by 1 base, 11 bases remained unmatched. The CDR3 is made up of 18 amino acids. Germline V gene data show CDR1 as WNHNN and CDR2 as SYGVQD (reference sequence). DNA for the CDR3: TGCGCCAGCACGCCGACTAGCGGGAGCCCTCCTTCCTACAATGAGCAGTTCTTC. This encodes CASTPTSGSPPSYNEQFF.

The J gene is TRBJ1-1, the V gene TRBV7-9; D ambiguous. CDR3 length: 14 amino acids. Germline V CDR1 and CDR2: SEHNR, FQNEAQ (reference sequence). Trimming cost V 5 bases and J 3 bases, with 13 bases left between them. CDR3 nucleotide sequence: TGTGCCAGCAGCAGGGATGGGAGGTACACTGAAGCTTTCTTT. Its translation: CASSRDGRYTEAFF.

The chain is built from TRBV9 and TRBJ2-2; the D gene is possibly TRBD1 (6 bases). The CDR3 totals 17 residues. Germline V gene lookup returns CDR1 SGDLS and CDR2 YYNGEE. Trimming cost V 4 bases and J 1 base, with 17 bases left between them. Written as DNA, the CDR3 is TGTGCCAGCAGCACCCCCGGACAGATACAGAACACCGGGGAGCTGTTTTTT. Translation gives CASSTPGQIQNTGELFF. The full variable domain, rest sourced from reference TRBV9 and TRBJ2-2, is DSGVTQTPKHLITATGQRVTLRCSPRSGDLSVYWYQQSLDQGLQFLIQYYNGEERAKGNILERFSAQQFPDLHSELNLSSLELGDSALYFCASSTPGQIQNTGELFFGEGSRLTVL.

The chain carries TRBV10-2 and TRBJ2-1; no firm D call. Germline CDR1 reads WSHSY; CDR2 reads SAAADI. V was shortened by 2 bases and J by 3 bases, with 5 bases between the two germline ends. The length of the CDR3 is 13 residues. DNA of the CDR3: TGCGCCAGCAGTGAGACAGACTACAATGAGCAGTTCTTC. It is translated as CASSETDYNEQFF.

This chain links TRBV5-5 with TRBJ2-2; TRBD2 matches 10 bases. Losses at the gene ends were 6 bases for V and 6 bases for J; bases not matched to a gene: 11. The germline gives CDR1 SGHKS, CDR2 YYEKEE (reference sequence). The CDR3 runs to 16 residues. The CDR3 DNA reads as TGTGCCAGCACCCGAGGAGTAGCGGGAGGCGCCGGGGAGCTGTTTTTT. It codes for CASTRGVAGGAGELFF. Full variable domain (outside the CDR3, taken from reference TRBV5-5 and TRBJ2-2): DAGVTQSPTHLIKTRGQQVTLRCSPISGHKSVSWYQQVLGQGPQFIFQYYEKEERGRGNFPDRFSARQFPNYSSELNVNALLLGDSALYLCASTRGVAGGAGELFFGEGSRLTVL.

This sequence joins TRBV7-9 and TRBJ2-3; maybe TRBD2 (5 bases). V lost 10 bases and J lost 0, with 17 bases in between. This CDR3 region has 15 residues. The germline gives CDR1 SEHNR, CDR2 FQNEAQ (reference sequence). CDR3 loop: CAIGSGGGSTDTQYF. The CDR3, as DNA: TGTGCCATCGGCTCAGGTGGCGGGAGCACAGATACGCAGTATTTT.

The CDR3: CASSRRLTGPEQYF. The CDR3, as DNA: TGTGCCAGCAGCCGCCGGCTGACAGGGCCCGAGCAGTACTTC. V usage is TRBV2 and J usage is TRBJ2-7, with TRBD1 matching over 7 bases. The V gene end was trimmed by 6 bases and the J gene end by 6 bases; junction bases not matched to a gene: 11. This CDR3 has 14 amino acids. From germline, CDR1 is SNHLY and CDR2 FYNNEI.

This clone has just one count. This sequence joins TRBV13 and TRBJ2-1, with a weak D call TRBD2 (7 bases). Per the germline V gene, CDR1 is PRHDT and CDR2 is FYEKMQ (reference sequence). Trimming removed 5 bases from V and 3 bases from J, with 17 bases in between. This CDR3 has 16 residues. CDR3 sequence: CASSRLGGGIYNEQFF. DNA of the CDR3: TGTGCCAGCAGCCGCCTTGGGGGGGGCATCTACAATGAGCAGTTCTTC.

V and J are TRBV2 and TRBJ2-3; TRBD2 agrees at 16 bases. The CDR3 covers 16 residues. V gave up 3 bases and J gave up 6 bases; unmatched junction bases: 3. Germline CDR1 reads SNHLY; CDR2 reads FYNNEI. The CDR3 DNA is TGTGCCAGCAGTGAGGGACTAGCGGGGGGGCGGGATACGCAGTATTTT. This encodes CASSEGLAGGRDTQYF.

The chain links TRBV19 to TRBJ2-1; D remains unclear. The CDR3 consists of 14 residues. Trimming cost V 3 bases and J 7 bases, with 13 bases left between them. The germline gives CDR1 LNHDA, CDR2 SQIVND (reference sequence). The CDR3 sequence: CASSISREFNEQFF. CDR3 coding DNA: TGTGCCAGTAGTATTAGCCGAGAGTTTAATGAGCAGTTCTTC.

The rearrangement links TRBV7-2 to TRBJ2-7, with D maybe TRBD1 (6 bases). This CDR3 has 13 residues. CDR1 is SGHTA, CDR2 FQGNSA, per germline. The V end was cut by 5 bases, the J end by 5 bases, with 13 bases between. The CDR3 sequence is CASSMNRAHEQYF. In DNA, the CDR3 is TGTGCCAGCAGCATGAACAGGGCCCACGAGCAGTACTTC. The complete variable domain, with remaining parts taken from reference TRBV7-2 and TRBJ2-7, reads GAGVSQSPSNKVTEKGKDVELRCDPISGHTALYWYRQSLGQGLEFLIYFQGNSAPDKSGLPSDRFSAERTGGSVSTLTIQRTQQEDSAVYLCASSMNRAHEQYFGPGTRLTVT.

The chain uses TRBV5-1 and TRBJ2-2; no definite D call. With 0 bases removed from V and 2 bases from J, the gap between germline ends came to 5 bases. Germline-derived CDR1 and CDR2 are SGHRS and YFSETQ. The CDR3 covers 14 residues. This chain's CDR3 is CASSLVQNTGELFF. CDR3 in DNA: TGCGCCAGCAGCTTGGTCCAAAACACCGGGGAGCTGTTTTTT.

The chain couples TRBV18 to TRBJ1-2; D possibly corresponds to TRBD1 (6 bases). Germline V gene sequence: CDR1 KGHSH, CDR2 LQKENI. The CDR3 runs to 15 residues. V lost 4 bases, J lost 1 base, and 13 bases lay in between. Here the CDR3 DNA reads TGTGCCAGCTCACTGCGACAGGAGATTAACTATGGCTACACCTTC. Encoded protein: CASSLRQEINYGYTF.

The chain combines TRBV4-1 with TRBJ1-2, with 7 bases aligning to TRBD1. The germline gives CDR1 MGHRA, CDR2 YSYEKL. J was trimmed by 4 bases and V by 0 bases; bases with no gene match: 5. The CDR3 spans 15 residues. The CDR3 is CASSQEGGAGYGYTF. CDR3 in DNA: TGCGCCAGCAGCCAAGAAGGGGGCGCAGGCTATGGCTACACCTTC.

There are a few counts of this clone. The chain uses TRBV14 and TRBJ2-1, with 8 bases identical to TRBD2. J lost 11 bases, V lost 0 bases, and 6 bases had no gene match. Per germline, CDR1 SGHDN and CDR2 FVKESK. CDR3 size: 14 residues. CDR3 amino acids: CASSQDRGGVQQFF. Here the CDR3 DNA reads TGTGCCAGCAGCCAAGATCGGGGGGGGGTTCAGCAGTTCTTC. The full variable domain, rest sourced from reference TRBV14 and TRBJ2-1, is EAGVTQFPSHSVIEKGQTVTLRCDPISGHDNLYWYRRVMGKEIKFLLHFVKESKQDESGMPNNRFLAERTGGTYSTLKVQPAELEDSGVYFCASSQDRGGVQQFFGPGTRLTVL.

The chain uses TRBV10-3 and TRBJ2-7; 9 nucleotides agree with TRBD2. This CDR3 region has 14 residues. Germline CDR1 is ENHRY and CDR2 is SYGVKD. V trimming: 3 bases; J trimming: 2 bases; junction bases outside the gene matches: 2. CDR3 sequence: CAISELAGAYEQYF. Written as DNA, the CDR3 is TGTGCCATCAGTGAACTAGCGGGTGCCTACGAGCAGTACTTC.

The genes are TRBV4-3 and TRBJ2-7, with 9 bases fitting TRBD1. The CDR3 runs to 14 residues. Trimming removed 3 bases from V and 4 bases from J; junction bases left unmatched: 4. Per germline, CDR1 LGHNA and CDR2 YSLEER. CDR3 sequence reads: CASSQETGGYEQYF. The CDR3 DNA reads as TGCGCCAGCAGCCAGGAGACAGGGGGGTACGAGCAGTACTTC.

V is TRBV2 and J is TRBJ2-5; 10 bases line up with TRBD2. The CDR3 contains 15 residues. J was trimmed by 7 bases and V by 5 bases; bases with no gene match: 10. The germline V gene encodes CDR1 SNHLY and CDR2 FYNNEI. The CDR3 protein is CASSLTSGLYGTQYF. CDR3 bases: TGTGCCAGCAGTTTGACTAGCGGGCTTTACGGGACCCAGTACTTC.

The chain employs TRBV7-9 and TRBJ2-1, with 12 bases fitting TRBD1. Looked up from germline, CDR1 is SEHNR and CDR2 is FQNEAQ (reference sequence). This CDR3 region has 16 residues. V trimming: 0 bases; J trimming: 8 bases; junction bases outside the gene matches: 5. In nucleotides, the CDR3 is TGTGCCAGCAGCTTAGCGCGGGACAGGGGGCAAGATGAGCAGTTCTTC. This sequence encodes CASSLARDRGQDEQFF.